This is a list of T cell receptor beta chains from one sample in a study of T cell repertoires in cytomegalovirus infection. Each CDR3 protein is one row after TCRdb ran MiXCR on the reads. The sample holds around 280,000 distinct CDR3 sequences; 9.6% are singletons and the top ten take approximately 2.3%. Sequencing was carried out using PBMCs. The receptors here all came from a human donor in good health (CMV status not recorded). Some clones in this sample may be carry-over from other donors' samples. CDR3s include the opening cysteine and the closing phenylalanine or tryptophan. A D gene is named only where the DNA matches it firmly.

d_call	v_call	cdr3_aa
.	TRBV25-1	CASSEYGRDDGETQYF
.	TRBV7-2	CASSLGTGETQYF
.	TRBV7-3	CASSLRGERGTEAFF
TRBD2	TRBV10-3	CAISAGGANTGELFF
TRBD1	TRBV2	CASRAQGHEQFF
TRBD2	TRBV20-1	CSARDRGASGIPQETQYF
.	TRBV28	CASSFVVYIGNQPQHF
TRBD2	TRBV14	CASSQISSGVETQYF
.	TRBV18	CASSPPRSSNEQFF
TRBD1	TRBV29-1	CSVATGGLSTGANVLTF
.	TRBV20-1	CSARRSTAGNTIYF
.	TRBV6-2/TRBV6-3	CASSYEFSSYNEQFF
TRBD1	TRBV3-1	CASSPEGQGYNEQFF
TRBD2	TRBV29-1	CSVTYRTSGGDTQYF
.	TRBV7-8	CASSSQGMNTEAFF